Listed below are T cell receptor beta chains from one sample, sequenced in a study of T cells in Graves' hyperthyroidism and ophthalmopathy. One entry per CDR3 protein results from TCRdb running MiXCR on the multiplex PCR reads. The sample consists of 300,000 to 500,000 distinct CDR3 sequences, around 15% of them appearing once. The specimen sequenced was blood. These receptors came from a man aged 45-60 years with Graves' ophthalmopathy. The CDR3 runs from the conserved cysteine through the conserved F or W.

J gene: TRBJ1-3
V gene: TRBV18
CDR3 protein: CATGTGNTIYF

J gene: TRBJ2-7
V gene: TRBV25-1
CDR3 protein: CASSEGGGYYEQYF

J gene: TRBJ1-6
V gene: TRBV7-9
CDR3 protein: CASSFGSPLGRGVSNSPLHF

J gene: TRBJ2-3
V gene: TRBV28
CDR3 protein: CASSPTRMWTGGVGDKDTQYF

J gene: TRBJ2-5
V gene: TRBV20-1
CDR3 protein: CSARVSGARETQYF

J gene: TRBJ2-1
V gene: TRBV18
CDR3 protein: CASSAIDSRLAGDNEQFF

J gene: TRBJ2-1
V gene: TRBV20-1
CDR3 protein: CSAKRGTSGRNNEQFF

J gene: TRBJ1-5
V gene: TRBV6-1
CDR3 protein: CASKSGTGVGQPQHF

J gene: TRBJ2-3
V gene: TRBV2
CDR3 protein: CASSDYLDSSTDTQYF

J gene: TRBJ2-1
V gene: TRBV6-5
CDR3 protein: CASSYSPRFVHNEQFF

J gene: TRBJ2-1
V gene: TRBV2
CDR3 protein: CASSDRRTSGTYNEQFF

J gene: TRBJ2-1
V gene: TRBV24-1
CDR3 protein: CATQREGYNEQFF

J gene: TRBJ1-5
V gene: TRBV7-8
CDR3 protein: CASSPGTVNQPQHF

J gene: TRBJ2-1
V gene: TRBV5-1
CDR3 protein: CASSLGQGNNEQFF

J gene: TRBJ1-6
V gene: TRBV20-1
CDR3 protein: CSARDAGISPLHF

J gene: TRBJ2-1
V gene: TRBV5-4
CDR3 protein: CASSLDGNRAINEQFF

J gene: TRBJ2-3
V gene: TRBV27
CDR3 protein: CASSLLAGADTQYF

J gene: TRBJ2-7
V gene: TRBV9
CDR3 protein: CASSSGGGSEQYF

J gene: TRBJ2-3
V gene: TRBV20-1
CDR3 protein: CSAGSGRGADTQYF

J gene: TRBJ2-1
V gene: TRBV20-1
CDR3 protein: CSARDAGRWTYNEQFF

J gene: TRBJ2-1
V gene: TRBV18
CDR3 protein: CASSPLILGGSGEQFF

J gene: TRBJ2-7
V gene: TRBV3-1
CDR3 protein: CASSQAAGQAGEQYF

J gene: TRBJ1-6
V gene: TRBV29-1
CDR3 protein: CSARQDNNSPLHF

J gene: TRBJ2-3
V gene: TRBV4-2
CDR3 protein: CASSQLQAGGSDTQYF

J gene: TRBJ1-2
V gene: TRBV3-1
CDR3 protein: CASSQGFGDGYTF

J gene: TRBJ1-1
V gene: TRBV3-1
CDR3 protein: CASSQEGRSRAFF

J gene: TRBJ2-7
V gene: TRBV20-1
CDR3 protein: CSARRRTSSYEQYF

J gene: TRBJ1-5
V gene: TRBV19
CDR3 protein: CAIGQGENQPQHF

J gene: TRBJ1-2
V gene: TRBV20-1
CDR3 protein: CSARNLGTEYGYTF

J gene: TRBJ2-7
V gene: TRBV6-1
CDR3 protein: CASSEAPGRYEQYF

J gene: TRBJ1-2
V gene: TRBV20-1
CDR3 protein: CSAPDRGVHGYTF

J gene: TRBJ2-5
V gene: TRBV29-1
CDR3 protein: CSGFGSEETQYF

J gene: TRBJ2-7
V gene: TRBV5-6
CDR3 protein: CASSLPPGYEQYF

J gene: TRBJ1-6
V gene: TRBV5-6
CDR3 protein: CASSSRGGTYSPLHF

J gene: TRBJ1-1
V gene: TRBV7-9
CDR3 protein: CASSKPGLRNTEAFF

J gene: TRBJ2-2
V gene: TRBV10-3
CDR3 protein: CAIRDTGGNTGELFF

J gene: TRBJ2-7
V gene: TRBV7-2
CDR3 protein: CASSLGTASYEQYF

J gene: TRBJ1-5
V gene: TRBV20-1
CDR3 protein: CSAMNRVWQPQHF

J gene: TRBJ1-4
V gene: TRBV19
CDR3 protein: CASRAYRAMDEKLFF

J gene: TRBJ2-7
V gene: TRBV30
CDR3 protein: CAWSVGLNYEQYF

J gene: TRBJ1-5
V gene: TRBV3-1
CDR3 protein: CASSPVDSNQPQHF

J gene: TRBJ2-1
V gene: TRBV5-6
CDR3 protein: CASSLRTSGIYNEQFF

J gene: TRBJ2-3
V gene: TRBV9
CDR3 protein: CASSKTAGTDTQYF

J gene: TRBJ2-7
V gene: TRBV9
CDR3 protein: CASSSGGGQVTYEQYF